This paragraph covers one T cell receptor beta chain sequence. Its matching antigen is unknown. The sample originates from a study of CD8+CD57+ T cells in acquired aplastic anemia. Study context: The average for DNA from sorted CD4+ and CD8+ cells was about 3.3 ug.

Trimming removed 6 bases from V and 1 base from J, with 13 bases in between. The CDR3 is 14 residues long. The germline CDR1 and CDR2 sequences are SNHLY and FYNNEI. Study observations and caveats: Patients and controls were found to share 25 to 35 CD8+ CDR3 sequences.

The study profiled TCR beta VDJ and CDR3 using genomic DNA as template. Using its own MiXCR run on the reads, TCRdb lists one record per CDR3 protein. There are about 160,000 distinct CDR3 sequences in the sample; 71% occur only once, and about 50% lies in the top ten. All sequencing subjects had displayed CD8+CD57+ cell expansion on flow cytometry. Patients had received no therapy at the time of blood sampling. This clonotype was obtained from a human donor with aplastic anemia. The sequenced sample was sorted CD4+, CD8+, or CD8+CD57+ T cells (not recorded which) from PBMCs. The chain couples TRBV2 to TRBJ2-7; perhaps TRBD1 as D (6 bases). CDR3 protein: CASSPYGQSYEQYF. The CDR3 coding sequence is TGTGCCAGCAGCCCCTACGGACAGTCCTACGAGCAGTACTTC.